This note documents a single TCR beta chain sequence. Its antigen is still unknown. Primers included in the PCR were 60 Vbeta and 13 Jbeta primers. Method: immunoSEQ multiplex PCR; TCRdb's copy keeps in-frame clones and lacks some. The sample lists tens of thousands of clones, roughly nine tenths seen once, with more than 7.5% in the top ten. The data belong to a study of cytomegalovirus exposure and HLA in healthy donors. CDR3 size: 13 residues. V lost 6 bases and J lost 8, with 16 bases in between. Germline loops: CDR1 ENHRY, CDR2 SYGVKD. Study-level points and caveats: It was reportedly the case that the classifier diagnosed cytomegalovirus status with high specificity and sensitivity.

Participants comprised healthy donors of bone marrow. Though nominally healthy at sampling, donors likely had unrecorded immune exposures. This sequence joins TRBV10-3 and TRBJ1-2; weak D call: TRBD1 (5 bases). The sample consisted of PBMCs. The source of this sequence is a woman aged 35 to 49 in good health and CMV-seropositive. CDR3: CAIRDGHLTGYTF. CDR3 coding DNA: TGTGCCATCAGAGACGGACATCTTACAGGCTACACCTTC.